The clone carrying this T cell receptor (beta chain) was recorded at least ten times. The data were obtained in a study of T cells in Graves' hyperthyroidism and ophthalmopathy. Patients having uncontrolled infection, another autoimmune disease, pregnancy or lactation were not included. Fresh peripheral blood, roughly 9.8 ml of it, supplied the PBMCs. There are 15 residues in the CDR3. Germline CDR1 is GTSNPN and CDR2 is SVGIG (reference sequence). Trimming cost V 2 bases and J 0 bases, with 10 bases left between them. There were TCR beta CDR3 regions amplified from RNA transcripts. TCR CDR3 regions were first amplified by RT-PCR with HTBI primers. TCRdb re-derived calls from the multiplex PCR reads in MiXCR, one entry per CDR3 protein. This sample has 500,000 or so distinct CDR3 sequences; roughly 18% occur once, and the top ten carry roughly a sixth.

The receptor was derived from a woman aged 18-29 years with Graves' ophthalmopathy. The chain is built from TRBV30 and TRBJ2-2; D is unclear. Sequenced input: blood. The CDR3 sequence is CAWSFRVPNTGELFF. DNA for the CDR3: TGTGCCTGGAGTTTCCGGGTACCGAACACCGGGGAGCTGTTTTTT.